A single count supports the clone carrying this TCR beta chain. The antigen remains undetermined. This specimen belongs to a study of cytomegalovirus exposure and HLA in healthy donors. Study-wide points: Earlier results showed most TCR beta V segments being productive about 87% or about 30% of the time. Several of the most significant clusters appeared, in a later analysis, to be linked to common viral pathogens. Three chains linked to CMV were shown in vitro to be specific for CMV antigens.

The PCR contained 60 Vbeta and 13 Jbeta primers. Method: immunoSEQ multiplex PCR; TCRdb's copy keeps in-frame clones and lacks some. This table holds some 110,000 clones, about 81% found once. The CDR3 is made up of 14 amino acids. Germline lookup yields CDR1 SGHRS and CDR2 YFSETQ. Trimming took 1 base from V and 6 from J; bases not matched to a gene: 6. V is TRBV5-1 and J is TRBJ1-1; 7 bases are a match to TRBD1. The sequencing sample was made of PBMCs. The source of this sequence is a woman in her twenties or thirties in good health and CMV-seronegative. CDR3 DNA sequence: TGCGCCAGCAGCTTGCTAGGGGGCGAGGCTGAAGCTTTCTTT. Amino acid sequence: CASSLLGGEAEAFF.